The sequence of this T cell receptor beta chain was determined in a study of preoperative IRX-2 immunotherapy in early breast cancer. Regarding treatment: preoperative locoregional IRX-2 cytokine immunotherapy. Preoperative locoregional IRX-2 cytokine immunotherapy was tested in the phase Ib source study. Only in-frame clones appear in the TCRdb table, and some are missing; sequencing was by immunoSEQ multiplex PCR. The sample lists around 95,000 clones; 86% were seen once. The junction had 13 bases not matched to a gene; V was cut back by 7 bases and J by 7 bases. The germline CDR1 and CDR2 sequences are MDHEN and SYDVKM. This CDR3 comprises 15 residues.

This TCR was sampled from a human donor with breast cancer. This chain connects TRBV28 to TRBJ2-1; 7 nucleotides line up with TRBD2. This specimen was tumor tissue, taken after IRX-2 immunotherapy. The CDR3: CASTKSTGTINEQFF. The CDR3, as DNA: TGTGCCAGCACCAAATCGACGGGGACTATTAATGAGCAGTTCTTC.